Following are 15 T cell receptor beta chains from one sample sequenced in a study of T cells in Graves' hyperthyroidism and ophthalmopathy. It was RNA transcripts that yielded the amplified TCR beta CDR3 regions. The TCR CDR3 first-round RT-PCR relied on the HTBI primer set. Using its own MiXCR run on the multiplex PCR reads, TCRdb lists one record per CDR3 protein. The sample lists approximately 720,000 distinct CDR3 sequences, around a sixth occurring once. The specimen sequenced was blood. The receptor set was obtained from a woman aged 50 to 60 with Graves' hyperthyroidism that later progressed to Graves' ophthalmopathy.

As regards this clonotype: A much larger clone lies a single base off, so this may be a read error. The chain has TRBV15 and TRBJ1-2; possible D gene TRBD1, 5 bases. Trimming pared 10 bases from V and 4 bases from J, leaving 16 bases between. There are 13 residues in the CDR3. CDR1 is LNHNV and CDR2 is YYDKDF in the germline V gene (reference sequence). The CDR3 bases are TGTGCCAGCAGGCCGGGACTCAGCTATGGCTACACCTTC. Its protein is CASRPGLSYGYTF. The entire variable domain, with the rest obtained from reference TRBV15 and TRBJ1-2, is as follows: DAMVIQNPRYQVTQFGKPVTLSCSQTLNHNVMYWYQQKSSQAPKLLFHYYDKDFNNEADTPDNFQSRRPNTSFCFLDIRSPGLGDTAMYLCASRPGLSYGYTFGSGTRLTVV.

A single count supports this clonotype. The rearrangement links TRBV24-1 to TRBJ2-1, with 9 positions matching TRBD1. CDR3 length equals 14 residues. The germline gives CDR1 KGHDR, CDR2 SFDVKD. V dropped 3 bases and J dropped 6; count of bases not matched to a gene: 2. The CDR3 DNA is TGTGCCACCAGTGATGGGGACAGGGTCAATGAGCAGTTCTTC. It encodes CATSDGDRVNEQFF.

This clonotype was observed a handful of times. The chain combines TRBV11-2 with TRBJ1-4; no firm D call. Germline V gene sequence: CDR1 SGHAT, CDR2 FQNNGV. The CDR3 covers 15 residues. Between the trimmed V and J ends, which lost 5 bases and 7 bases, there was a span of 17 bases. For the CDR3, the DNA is TGTGCCAGCAGCGGGCGATTCGATTTGAGTGAAAAACTGTTTTTT. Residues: CASSGRFDLSEKLFF.

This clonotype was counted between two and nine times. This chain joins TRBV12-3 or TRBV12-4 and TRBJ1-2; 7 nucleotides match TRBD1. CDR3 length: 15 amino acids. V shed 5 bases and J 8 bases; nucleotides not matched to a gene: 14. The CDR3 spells CASSIRQGVLRGYTF. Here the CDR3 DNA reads TGTGCCAGCAGTATAAGACAGGGAGTTCTTAGGGGCTACACCTTC.

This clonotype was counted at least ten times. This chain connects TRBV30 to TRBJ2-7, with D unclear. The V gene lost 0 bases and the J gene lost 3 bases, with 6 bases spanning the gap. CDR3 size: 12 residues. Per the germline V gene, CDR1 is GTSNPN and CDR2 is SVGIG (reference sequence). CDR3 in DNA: TGTGCCTGGAGTGTCTTCAACTACGAGCAGTACTTC. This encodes CAWSVFNYEQYF.

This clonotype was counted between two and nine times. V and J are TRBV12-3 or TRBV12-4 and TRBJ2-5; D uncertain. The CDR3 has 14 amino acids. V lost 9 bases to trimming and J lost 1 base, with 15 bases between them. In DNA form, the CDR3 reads TGTGCCAGTACCAAGGACGAACTCCAAGAGACCCAGTACTTC. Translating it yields CASTKDELQETQYF.

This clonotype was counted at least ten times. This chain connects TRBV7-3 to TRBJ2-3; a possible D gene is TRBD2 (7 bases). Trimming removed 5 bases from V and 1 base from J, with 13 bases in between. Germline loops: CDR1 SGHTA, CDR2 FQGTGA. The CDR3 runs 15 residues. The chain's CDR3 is CASSPGGLRTDTQYF. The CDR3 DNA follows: TGTGCCAGCAGCCCGGGGGGCCTACGCACAGATACGCAGTATTTT.

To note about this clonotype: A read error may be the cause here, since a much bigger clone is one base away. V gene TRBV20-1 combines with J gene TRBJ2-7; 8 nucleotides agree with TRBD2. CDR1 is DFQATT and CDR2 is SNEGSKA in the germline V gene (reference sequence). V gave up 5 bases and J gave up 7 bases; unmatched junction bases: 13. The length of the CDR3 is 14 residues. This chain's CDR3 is CSAGRGGDSNEQYF. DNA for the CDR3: TGCAGTGCTGGTCGGGGGGGGGATTCAAATGAGCAGTACTTC.

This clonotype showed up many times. CDR3: CASTKDSLAYEQYF. The CDR3 DNA reads TGTGCCAGCACCAAGGACTCACTTGCCTACGAGCAGTACTTC. The V and J genes are TRBV7-9 and TRBJ2-7, with D maybe TRBD2 (5 bases). Trimming cost V 7 bases and J 2 bases, with 15 bases left between them. Germline CDR1 is SEHNR and CDR2 is FQNEAQ (reference sequence). CDR3 length equals 14 residues.

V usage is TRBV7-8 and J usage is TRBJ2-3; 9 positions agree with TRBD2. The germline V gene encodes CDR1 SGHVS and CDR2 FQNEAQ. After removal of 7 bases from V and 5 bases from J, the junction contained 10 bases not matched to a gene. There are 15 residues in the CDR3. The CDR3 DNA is TGTGCCAGCACTCGGCGGGAGGGCCAGGGAGATACGCAGTATTTT. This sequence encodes CASTRREGQGDTQYF.

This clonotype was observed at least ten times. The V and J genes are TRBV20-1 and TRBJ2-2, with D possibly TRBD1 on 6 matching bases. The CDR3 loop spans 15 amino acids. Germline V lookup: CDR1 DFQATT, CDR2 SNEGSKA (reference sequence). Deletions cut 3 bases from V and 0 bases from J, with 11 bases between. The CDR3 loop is CSASMGQTNTGELFF. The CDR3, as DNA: TGCAGTGCTAGTATGGGACAAACGAACACCGGGGAGCTGTTTTTT.

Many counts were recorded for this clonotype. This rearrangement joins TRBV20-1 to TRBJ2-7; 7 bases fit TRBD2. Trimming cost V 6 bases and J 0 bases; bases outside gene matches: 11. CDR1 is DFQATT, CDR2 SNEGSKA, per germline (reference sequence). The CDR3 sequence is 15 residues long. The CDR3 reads CSARRGEGSSYEQYF. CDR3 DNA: TGCAGTGCCCGCCGGGGGGAGGGGAGCTCCTACGAGCAGTACTTC.

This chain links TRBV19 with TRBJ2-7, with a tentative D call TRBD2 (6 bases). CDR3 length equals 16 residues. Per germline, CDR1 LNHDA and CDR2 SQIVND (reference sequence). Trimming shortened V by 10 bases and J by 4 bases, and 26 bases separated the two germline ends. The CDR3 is CATKWSLVGGEYEQYF. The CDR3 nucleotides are TGTGCCACCAAATGGAGTCTCGTAGGCGGGGAGTACGAGCAGTACTTC.

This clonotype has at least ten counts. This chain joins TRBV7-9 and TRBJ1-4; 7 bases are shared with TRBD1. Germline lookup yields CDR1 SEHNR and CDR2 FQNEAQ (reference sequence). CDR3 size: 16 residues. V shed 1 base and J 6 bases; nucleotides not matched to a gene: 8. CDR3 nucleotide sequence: TGTGCCAGCAGCTTAGGACCCACAGGGGCGGATGAAAAACTGTTTTTT. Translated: CASSLGPTGADEKLFF.

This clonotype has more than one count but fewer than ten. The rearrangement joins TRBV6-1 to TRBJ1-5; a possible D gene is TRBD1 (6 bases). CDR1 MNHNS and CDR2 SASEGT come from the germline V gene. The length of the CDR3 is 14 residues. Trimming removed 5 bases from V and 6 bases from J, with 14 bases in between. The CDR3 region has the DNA TGTGCCAGCAGTCAAACAGGGTGGGCTCAGCCCCAGCATTTT. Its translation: CASSQTGWAQPQHF.